These 21 T cell receptor beta chains share one sample of origin, sequenced in a study of neurological immune-mediated disorders. TCRdb reanalysed the 5' RACE reads using MiXCR and keeps one entry per CDR3 protein. In the table there are fewer than 30,000 distinct CDR3 sequences, about 13% of which are singletons. Sequenced sample: PBMCs. The receptors derive from a woman aged 55-75 years with HTLV-1-associated myelopathy (HAM/TSP).

This clonotype has ten or more counts. The chain couples TRBV7-2 to TRBJ1-1; D remains ambiguous. CDR3 length: 14 residues. V shed 5 bases and J shed 3 bases, with 13 bases lying between them. Per germline, CDR1 SGHTA and CDR2 FQGNSA. The CDR3 DNA sequence: TGTGCCAGCAGCCCCCTGGGTGGGGACACTGAAGCTTTCTTT. It specifies CASSPLGGDTEAFF.

This clonotype was recorded many times. J is TRBJ2-1 and V is TRBV9; the match to TRBD2 covers 8 bases. Germline V CDR1 and CDR2: SGDLS, YYNGEE. The CDR3 runs 14 residues. Unmatched junction bases numbered 3, after V lost 3 bases and J lost 4 bases. Written as DNA, the CDR3 is TGTGCCAGCAGCGAGGGGACTAGATACAATGAGCAGTTCTTC. Residues: CASSEGTRYNEQFF.

This clonotype was counted ten times or more. This chain connects TRBV7-9 to TRBJ2-7, with D perhaps given as TRBD1 or TRBD2 (6 bases each). The length of the CDR3 is 17 residues. Trimming stripped 7 bases from V and 2 bases from J, with 24 bases between. The germline V gene has CDR1 SEHNR and CDR2 FQNEAQ (reference sequence). CDR3 protein: CASTQSGVFQGTYEQYF. In DNA form, the CDR3 reads TGTGCCAGCACCCAATCGGGGGTTTTCCAGGGGACCTACGAGCAGTACTTC.

This clonotype is a singleton in its sample. J is TRBJ2-7 and V is TRBV5-6; TRBD1 might be the D (6 bases). Germline V gene sequence: CDR1 SGHDT, CDR2 YYEEEE. V shed 2 bases and J shed 4 bases, with 7 bases lying between them. The CDR3 has 12 amino acids. The CDR3 loop reads CASSFTGYEQYF. The CDR3 DNA reads as TGTGCCAGCAGCTTTACAGGGTACGAGCAGTACTTC.

In this sample, this clonotype turned up many times. The CDR3 DNA reads TGTGCCAGCTCACCAGGCGGGGGCGCCGGGCAGCCCCAGCATTTT. This sequence encodes CASSPGGGAGQPQHF. The chain employs TRBV18 and TRBJ1-5, with TRBD1 as a possible D gene (6 bases). Deletions cut 2 bases from V and 7 bases from J, with 15 bases between. This CDR3 is built from 15 residues. Germline V gene sequence: CDR1 KGHSH, CDR2 LQKENI.

This clonotype came up many times. CDR3 sequence: CASSLGLANPYEQYF. In DNA, the CDR3 is TGCGCCAGCAGCTTGGGACTAGCAAATCCCTACGAGCAGTACTTC. The rearrangement joins TRBV5-1 to TRBJ2-7; 7 nucleotides align to TRBD2. V shed 0 bases, J shed 2 bases, and the junction held 5 bases outside the gene matches. This CDR3 spans 15 amino acids. CDR1 and CDR2 from the germline V gene are SGHRS and YFSETQ. Variable domain in full (rest from reference TRBV5-1 and TRBJ2-7): KAGVTQTPRYLIKTRGQQVTLSCSPISGHRSVSWYQQTPGQGLQFLFEYFSETQRNKGNFPGRFSGRQFSNSRSEMNVSTLELGDSALYLCASSLGLANPYEQYFGPGTRLTVT.

This clonotype appeared many times. The chain couples TRBV5-6 to TRBJ2-3; 8 positions match TRBD2. The germline CDR1 and CDR2 sequences are SGHDT and YYEEEE. The CDR3 has 16 residues. Trimming took 0 bases from V and 1 from J; bases not matched to a gene: 4. DNA for the CDR3: TGTGCCAGCAGCTTGGCAGCGGGGGCCCGCACAGATACGCAGTATTTT. It encodes CASSLAAGARTDTQYF.

Many counts were recorded for this clonotype. This chain joins TRBV7-2 and TRBJ1-3; 8 bases are a match to TRBD1. The CDR3 is made up of 17 amino acids. From germline, CDR1 is SGHTA and CDR2 FQGNSA. V lost 3 bases, J lost 1 base, and 8 bases stayed unmatched. CDR3 in amino acids: CASSLGRGPGSGNTIYF. The CDR3 nucleotides are TGTGCCAGCAGCTTGGGCAGGGGGCCGGGGTCTGGAAACACCATATATTTT.

This clonotype was observed many times. The genes are TRBV5-1 and TRBJ2-1, with 8 bases aligning to TRBD2. Per the germline V gene, CDR1 is SGHRS and CDR2 is YFSETQ. The CDR3 runs 15 residues. With 1 base clipped from V and 3 bases from J, the junction kept 3 bases outside the gene matches. CDR3 in amino acids: CASSLLSGSYNEQFF. CDR3 sequence (DNA): TGCGCCAGCAGCTTGCTAAGCGGGAGCTACAATGAGCAGTTCTTC.

This clonotype was found many times. The J gene is TRBJ2-2, the V gene TRBV20-1; maybe TRBD1 (5 bases). This CDR3 region has 15 residues. Germline CDR1 is DFQATT and CDR2 is SNEGSKA (reference sequence). Deletions cut 7 bases from V and 2 bases from J, with 17 bases between. The CDR3 DNA is TGCAGTGTAAGACTTAGACAGAGTAACACCGGGGAGCTGTTTTTT. Protein: CSVRLRQSNTGELFF.

This clonotype was seen ten or more times. This chain links TRBV5-1 with TRBJ2-7; D is possibly TRBD1 (6 bases). V was shortened by 4 bases and J by 4 bases, with 12 bases between the two germline ends. Per the germline V gene, CDR1 is SGHRS and CDR2 is YFSETQ. This CDR3 has 13 amino acids. The CDR3 DNA reads TGCGCCAGCAGCCCATGGGACAATTACGAGCAGTACTTC. The encoded protein is CASSPWDNYEQYF.

The V and J genes are TRBV21-1 and TRBJ1-2; TRBD1, the D gene given by the table, was not confirmed from the DNA. TRBV21-1 constitutes a pseudogene. The CDR3 covers 17 residues. The CDR3 bases are TGTGCCAGCAGCAAAGAGCCCCGGGACAGGAGACGGGATGGCTACACCTTC. It translates to CASSKEPRDRRRDGYTF.

There are many counts of this clonotype. The rearrangement links TRBV15 to TRBJ2-2, with a possible D match to TRBD1 (5 bases). V gave up 1 base and J gave up 6 bases, with 9 bases separating them. The CDR3 runs 14 residues. Germline V gene sequence: CDR1 LNHNV, CDR2 YYDKDF (reference sequence). For the CDR3, the DNA is TGTGCCACCAGCAGAGCCAGGGTTGCCGGGGAGCTGTTTTTT. Amino acids: CATSRARVAGELFF.

In this sample, this clonotype turned up many times. This chain uses TRBV5-1 with TRBJ2-3; D is uncertain. V lost 0 bases and J lost 3, with 11 bases in between. This CDR3 comprises 15 residues. CDR1 SGHRS and CDR2 YFSETQ come from the germline V gene. DNA of the CDR3: TGCGCCAGCAGCTTGGTTCCGGGTTCAACAGATACGCAGTATTTT. Protein product: CASSLVPGSTDTQYF.

This clonotype was recorded at least ten times. The chain is built from TRBV6-5 and TRBJ2-7, with 9 bases lining up with TRBD1. The CDR3 spans 14 residues. V was clipped by 7 bases and J by 6 bases; unmatched bases: 10. CDR1 is MNHEY and CDR2 is SVGAGI in the germline V gene. The CDR3 spells CASNRGTGTGEQYF. CDR3 DNA sequence: TGTGCCAGCAATAGGGGGACAGGGACTGGCGAGCAGTACTTC.

This clonotype was seen repeatedly, ten times or more. The chain is built from TRBV7-2 and TRBJ1-2; D not resolved. The CDR3 is made up of 14 amino acids. Germline CDR1 SGHTA, CDR2 FQGNSA. V shed 2 bases and J shed 8 bases, with 15 bases lying between them. CDR3 amino acids: CASSLNPRAEGYTF. The CDR3 bases are TGTGCCAGCAGCTTAAATCCGAGGGCGGAAGGCTACACCTTC.

V and J are TRBV19 and TRBJ1-5; D is uncertain. The CDR3 spans 14 residues. Germline CDR1 is LNHDA and CDR2 is SQIVND (reference sequence). Trimming pared 3 bases from V and 5 bases from J, leaving 11 bases between. The CDR3 DNA reads as TGTGCCAGTAGTATCACCCGGACCGATCAGCCCCAGCATTTT. Its translation is CASSITRTDQPQHF.

This clonotype was recorded many times. The chain combines TRBV6-5 with TRBJ2-7, with D tentatively TRBD2 (7 bases). Trimming cost V 4 bases and J 3 bases, with 16 bases left between them. Germline V lookup: CDR1 MNHEY, CDR2 SVGAGI. The CDR3 is 15 amino acids. The CDR3, as DNA: TGTGCCAGCAGTTCGTCGTGGGGGGGGCTCTACGAGCAGTACTTC. This sequence encodes CASSSSWGGLYEQYF.

In this sample, this clonotype turned up many times. The gene calls are TRBV20-1 and TRBJ2-3; D may correspond to TRBD1 or TRBD2 (5 bases each). Germline CDR1 reads DFQATT; CDR2 reads SNEGSKA (reference sequence). There are 14 residues in the CDR3. With 6 bases removed from V and 0 bases from J, the gap between germline ends came to 13 bases. CDR3: CSAIGAFSTDTQYF. The DNA for the CDR3 is TGCAGTGCCATCGGGGCCTTTAGCACAGATACGCAGTATTTT.

By share, this clonotype ranks as medium-sized. The V gene is TRBV5-1, the J gene TRBJ2-1; D uncertain. This CDR3 is 14 amino acids long. V was clipped by 3 bases and J by 6 bases, with 13 bases between them. CDR1 is SGHRS, CDR2 YFSETQ, per germline. The CDR3 sequence: CASSSSPRGNEQFF. The DNA of the CDR3 is TGCGCCAGCAGCTCTTCTCCGCGTGGCAATGAGCAGTTCTTC.

Only one count was recorded for this clonotype. The V and J genes are TRBV20-1 and TRBJ1-5; 7 bases fit TRBD1. CDR1 DFQATT and CDR2 SNEGSKA come from the germline V gene (reference sequence). The CDR3 length is 16 residues. The ends lost 2 bases at V and 7 bases at J; junction bases unmatched: 14. The CDR3 DNA follows: TGCAGTGCTAGAAACCAACTGACAGGGTACGGCCAGCCCCAGCATTTT. It translates to CSARNQLTGYGQPQHF.